This TCR beta chain emerged from a study of blood T cell repertoires in COVID-19 (dated by TCRdb to 2018 to 2021). Notes on the research overall: The collaborator samples originated in the United States, Italy and Spain and spanned the acute and convalescent phases of COVID-19. Sample metadata almost always included a de-identified subject ID, COVID-19 status, age in years and sex. Samples came from the ongoing ImmuneRACE study (first 160 participants) plus 1,254 subjects from 6 global collaborators. A freely available public database, intended as a resource for researchers studying the immune response to SARS-CoV-2, is where the repertoires were released. Where available, HLA class I and class II types were taken from metadata supplied by the sample provider and were not determined by assay-based typing. Deeply sampled blood TCRbeta repertoires from subjects exposed to, actively infected with, or recovered from COVID-19 were included in the dataset. The prospective study material was composed of cDNA or gDNA derived from T cells, B-cell-depleted T cells, or PBMCs. What the authors observed across the whole study: Clinical and demographic metadata were provided uncurated, with the amount varying by source and participant.

The germline V gene provides CDR1 MNHEY and CDR2 SVGEGT. Between the V and J ends, shortened by 5 bases and 7 bases respectively, the junction contains 9 bases. Taken from cysteine to phenylalanine, the CDR3 has 12 residues. The sequence is cut down to CDR3 DNA, 36 bases in frame from base 1. Enrolling through a virtual design, the prospective study's participants ranged in age from roughly 18 to 89 years and lived across 20 to 30 United States geographic areas. In the prospective study, cohorts were assigned on the basis of participant-reported clinical history obtained from a screening survey and a study questionnaire. Recovered participants in ImmuneRACE Cohort 3 were defined by two consecutive negative NP/OP PCR tests, clearance by a healthcare professional, or resolution of symptoms. In the prospective study, whole blood, serum and a nasopharyngeal or oropharyngeal swab were collected from each participant by mobile phlebotomists. Additional blood draws and questionnaires over an approximately 2-month period could optionally be provided by prospective study participants. Prospective study blood samples were shipped either frozen or at room temperature before DNA extraction.

Note on this clone: Its cognate antigen has yet to be identified. Base qualities are not at hand, and no much larger clone is one base apart.

The immunoSEQ Assay, a bias-controlled multiplex PCR, was used to amplify TCRbeta CDR3 regions from genomic DNA. The source study handled its data this way. Nucleated cell counts per sample were estimated from amplification of reference gene primers within the assay. Sequence reads were collapsed and filtered to measure the absolute abundance of every unique TCRbeta CDR3 rearrangement. For each sample, productive Simpson clonality was calculated as the square root of Simpson's diversity index over productive rearrangements. Entries here come from immuneACCESS through TCRdb and include only in-frame sequences with V and J called. Some clones fail to appear in such tables; in the studies checked, an unresolved V gene covers under half of the shortfall, and the cause of the remainder is unknown. For V, J and clone size, that table is used; D and trimming come from the DNA. Across this sample there are approximately 220,000 clones, with around 89% seen only once. The ten largest clones capture around 2.6% of the sample.

Input material: PBMCs or T cells enriched from blood (not recorded which). The chain joins TRBV6-2 or TRBV6-3 to TRBJ2-1; the D gene identity is not certain. The clonotype originates from a woman in her thirties who had recovered from COVID-19. The bases are TGTGCCAGCAGTCCCCGTCGGAATGAGCAGTTCTTC. Translation gives CASSPRRNEQFF.